The entry that follows covers one T cell receptor beta chain sequence. The data are from a study of blood T cell repertoires in COVID-19. Background on the study: T cells, B-cell-depleted T cells, or PBMCs supplied cDNA or gDNA.

Study members were between about 18 and 90 years old and lived in 24 US regions. Cohort placement rested on clinical history that participants reported themselves. Measured with immunoSEQ multiplex PCR; TCRdb has only the in-frame clones, and not every one. The data contain roughly 360,000 clones, around 87% of them singletons. This CDR3 is built from 14 residues. The V segment lost 1 base and the J segment 8 bases; nucleotides outside the gene matches: 4. The V gene's germline CDR1 is MRHNA and CDR2 SNTAGT. This clonotype originated in a man in his thirties or forties who had recovered from COVID-19. The chain couples TRBV6-4 to TRBJ1-2; 10 bases fit TRBD1. The sequencing input was PBMCs or T cells enriched from blood (not recorded which). The CDR3 region is CASSDWDRGGGYTF. In DNA form, the CDR3 reads TGTGCCAGCAGTGACTGGGACAGGGGCGGAGGCTACACCTTC.